The entry that follows covers one T cell receptor (beta chain) sequence. The antigen is undetermined. These data originate in a study of shared clonotypes between healthy human individuals. Study-wide results and limits: The study found 4.5% to 6% of naive CD4 clonotypes shared across several donors.

Per germline, CDR1 SGDLS and CDR2 YYNGEE. This CDR3 is built from 17 residues. The junction had 3 bases not matched to a gene; V was cut back by 0 bases and J by 1 base. Assay: immunoSEQ multiplex PCR; the TCRdb copy retains only in-frame clones and omits some. The sample includes some 2.4 million clones, 80% to 95% of them seen just once. Sequencing was performed on naive CD4+ T cells from PBMCs. Regarding subset: CD45RA+ positively selected. This chain uses TRBV9 with TRBJ2-2, with 10 bases matching TRBD2. The sequence came from a man younger than 30 in good health. Some clones in this sample may be carry-over from other donors' samples. CDR3 DNA: TGTGCCAGCAGCGTAGGGGCTAGCGGGAGGAACACCGGGGAGCTGTTTTTT. Encoded protein: CASSVGASGRNTGELFF.